One sample yielded the 27 T cell receptor beta chains listed below, sequenced in a study of blood T cell repertoires in COVID-19. Only in-frame clones appear in the TCRdb table, and some are missing; sequencing was by immunoSEQ multiplex PCR. Among nearly 90,000 clones listed, 75% to 90% were seen once. The specimen sequenced was peripheral blood. The receptor source for this set is a man older than 75 with acute or convalescent COVID-19.

V and J are TRBV7-2 and TRBJ2-1, with TRBD1 identical over 9 bases. J was trimmed by 4 bases and V by 5 bases; bases with no gene match: 6. This CDR3 is built from 15 residues. Germline V gene lookup returns CDR1 SGHTA and CDR2 FQGNSA. The chain's CDR3 is CASSPDRGKYNEQFF. CDR3 nucleotide sequence: TGTGCCAGCAGCCCGGACAGGGGAAAGTACAATGAGCAGTTCTTC.

The V gene is TRBV12-5, the J gene TRBJ2-2; 11 bases line up with TRBD1. V shed 3 bases and J 3 bases; nucleotides not matched to a gene: 9. There are 18 residues in the CDR3. The germline V gene has CDR1 LGHNT and CDR2 FRNRAP. CDR3 amino acids: CASGFGTGGNAYTGELFF. CDR3 bases: TGTGCTAGTGGTTTCGGGACAGGGGGTAATGCTTACACCGGGGAGCTGTTTTTT.

The chain uses TRBV4-2 and TRBJ1-2; 8 nucleotides line up with TRBD1. The CDR3 loop spans 18 amino acids. Unmatched junction bases numbered 16, after V lost 2 bases and J lost 5 bases. Germline CDR1 and CDR2: LGHNA and YNFKEQ. The CDR3 region has the DNA TGTGCCAGCAGCCAACAGTTACCGGTAGGACAGGGATTGTATGGCTACACCTTC. Amino acid sequence: CASSQQLPVGQGLYGYTF.

This sequence joins TRBV27 and TRBJ2-5, with a possible D match to TRBD1 (6 bases). Trimming cost V 3 bases and J 0 bases, with 20 bases left between them. This CDR3 contains 18 residues. Germline values: CDR1 MNHEY, CDR2 SMNVEV (reference sequence). CDR3 residues: CASSFKLPGTTYQETQYF. Here the CDR3 DNA reads TGTGCCAGCAGTTTCAAACTCCCCGGGACAACCTACCAAGAGACCCAGTACTTC.

The chain carries TRBV4-1 and TRBJ2-3; 8 bases agree with TRBD1. V lost 1 base and J lost 3; bases outside the gene matches: 3. The CDR3 has 15 amino acids. Germline CDR1 MGHRA, CDR2 YSYEKL. CDR3 sequence: CASSQGDRLTDTQYF. The CDR3 region has the DNA TGCGCCAGCAGCCAAGGGGACAGGTTAACAGATACGCAGTATTTT.

This clone was detected once. CDR3 sequence (DNA): TGCGCCAGCAGCCAAGGACCGGGGGTAGGCGAAGCTTTCTTT. Translating it yields CASSQGPGVGEAFF. The genes are TRBV4-1 and TRBJ1-1; D is possibly TRBD1 (5 bases). Trimming took 1 base from V and 8 from J, leaving 14 bases between them. CDR3 length: 14 amino acids. The germline V gene has CDR1 MGHRA and CDR2 YSYEKL.

This clone appeared a single time. V is TRBV3-1 (or the pseudogene TRBV3-2) and J is TRBJ1-4; 7 bases agree with TRBD1. Losses at the gene ends were 5 bases for V and 3 bases for J; bases not matched to a gene: 3. The CDR3 is made up of 14 amino acids. Germline CDR1 and CDR2: LGHDT and YNNKEL (reference sequence). CDR3 amino acids: CASSLQGSNEKLFF. CDR3 sequence (DNA): TGTGCCAGCAGCTTACAGGGGTCTAATGAAAAACTGTTTTTT.

This clone was found many times. J is TRBJ2-7 and V is TRBV9; D gene uncertain. V dropped 0 bases and J dropped 1 base, with 5 bases sitting between them. The CDR3 spans 13 residues. Germline V gene sequence: CDR1 SGDLS, CDR2 YYNGEE. The CDR3 bases are TGTGCCAGCAGCGTAGACAGTTCCTACGAGCAGTACTTC. This gives the protein CASSVDSSYEQYF.

V usage is TRBV5-1 and J usage is TRBJ1-4; TRBD1 matches at 12 bases. The CDR3 is 18 residues long. Germline V gene sequence: CDR1 SGHRS, CDR2 YFSETQ. Trimming cost V 4 bases and J 1 base; bases outside gene matches: 8. In nucleotides, the CDR3 is TGCGCCAGCAGCCCGAGGGGACAGGGGGCGCGAACTAATGAAAAACTGTTTTTT. Residues: CASSPRGQGARTNEKLFF.

This chain uses TRBV6-2 or TRBV6-3 with TRBJ2-1; D perhaps matches TRBD1 (8 bases). Germline CDR1 is MNHEY and CDR2 is SVGEGT. V was trimmed by 6 bases and J by 10 bases, leaving 25 bases between them. CDR3 length equals 16 residues. As DNA, the CDR3 is TGTGCCAGCAGCCCAGCGGGGACAGGCAGACTTCCCGAGCAGTTCTTC. It yields the protein CASSPAGTGRLPEQFF.

The chain recombines TRBV5-1 with TRBJ1-2, with a weak D call TRBD1 (5 bases). Germline CDR1 and CDR2: SGHRS and YFSETQ. There are 14 residues in the CDR3. Trimming removed 4 bases at V and 4 bases at J, with 14 bases between. The CDR3 reads CASSRPDTSYGYTF. CDR3 nucleotide sequence: TGCGCCAGCAGCCGCCCGGACACTTCCTATGGCTACACCTTC.

The chain is built from TRBV19 and TRBJ1-4; D is unclear. This CDR3 contains 14 residues. V was shortened by 8 bases and J by 0 bases, with 10 bases between the two germline ends. The germline V gene has CDR1 LNHDA and CDR2 SQIVND (reference sequence). CDR3 DNA: TGTGCCAGTGCGCGAATGGCAACTAATGAAAAACTGTTTTTT. Translation: CASARMATNEKLFF.

CDR3 in amino acids: CASSDRQGMVQPQHF. Written as DNA, the CDR3 is TGTGCCAGCAGTGATCGTCAGGGGATGGTTCAGCCCCAGCATTTT. The chain carries TRBV6-1 and TRBJ1-5, with D perhaps TRBD1 (6 bases). The CDR3 extends over 15 amino acids. Trimming removed 3 bases from V and 6 bases from J, with 15 bases in between. Germline lookup yields CDR1 MNHNS and CDR2 SASEGT.

The chain uses TRBV19 and TRBJ2-5; maybe TRBD1 (6 bases). The CDR3 runs to 13 residues. Trimming took off 5 bases at V and 3 bases at J, with 10 bases between the two ends. Germline-derived CDR1 and CDR2 are LNHDA and SQIVND (reference sequence). The CDR3 coding sequence is TGTGCCAGTAGTGACACAGGGAAAGAGACCCAGTACTTC. It codes for CASSDTGKETQYF.

The chain combines TRBV10-1 with TRBJ1-5; 7 positions match TRBD1. This CDR3 spans 14 amino acids. Germline values: CDR1 WNHNN, CDR2 SYGVQD (reference sequence). With V trimmed by 6 bases and J by 7 bases, 9 bases remained unmatched. CDR3 amino acids: CASRGQCGNQPQHF. The CDR3 DNA reads as TGCGCCAGCAGGGGACAGTGCGGGAACCAGCCCCAGCATTTT.

This clone came up once. This sequence joins TRBV12-3 or TRBV12-4 and TRBJ1-1; D gene uncertain. This CDR3 spans 12 amino acids. The germline V and J ends were trimmed by 3 bases and 1 base, with 3 bases remaining between them. The DNA for the CDR3 is TGTGCCAGCAGTTTGAGGAACACTGAAGCTTTCTTT. This translates into CASSLRNTEAFF.

This clone was detected only once. The V and J genes are TRBV7-2 and TRBJ1-1; 9 bases agree with TRBD1. The CDR3 consists of 16 residues. J lost 7 bases, V lost 5 bases, and 14 bases had no gene match. Germline CDR1 is SGHTA and CDR2 is FQGNSA. CDR3 amino acids: CASSPLTGGLANEAFF. CDR3 nucleotide sequence: TGTGCCAGCAGCCCGCTGACAGGGGGACTCGCAAATGAAGCTTTCTTT.

V gene TRBV12-3 or TRBV12-4 combines with J gene TRBJ1-5, with 7 bases that match TRBD1. This CDR3 has 12 residues. V was clipped by 5 bases and J by 7 bases; unmatched bases: 2. The CDR3 reads CASSDRDQPQHF. The CDR3 DNA sequence: TGTGCCAGCAGTGACAGGGACCAGCCCCAGCATTTT.

This clone has a handful of counts. The chain links TRBV19 to TRBJ2-2; 15 bases are a match to TRBD2. Per germline, CDR1 LNHDA and CDR2 SQIVND (reference sequence). The length of the CDR3 is 15 residues. V was pared by 5 bases and J by 5 bases, with 0 bases of the junction left unmatched. DNA for the CDR3: TGTGCCAGTAGTGGGACTAGCGGGGGGACCGGGGAGCTGTTTTTT. Translated, it gives CASSGTSGGTGELFF.

The gene calls are TRBV10-3 and TRBJ2-7, with D tentatively TRBD2 (6 bases). The CDR3 is 20 residues long. Trimming took 0 bases from V and 2 from J, leaving 26 bases between them. Germline lookup yields CDR1 ENHRY and CDR2 SYGVKD. The CDR3 nucleotides read TGTGCCATCAGTGAGTCGAGAGAGGGAGGTCGGAGGGCGGGAACCTACGAGCAGTACTTC. Translating it yields CAISESREGGRRAGTYEQYF.

The chain couples TRBV11-3 to TRBJ2-3, with D possibly being TRBD2 (5 bases). The V and J ends lost 5 bases and 2 bases respectively, with 14 bases between them. The germline CDR1 and CDR2 sequences are SGHNT and YENEEA. This CDR3 is built from 15 residues. The CDR3 spells CASSLTSFPTDTQYF. The CDR3 nucleotides are TGTGCCAGCAGCCTAACTAGTTTCCCCACAGATACGCAGTATTTT. The whole variable domain, remainder taken from reference TRBV11-3 and TRBJ2-3, is EAGVVQSPRYKIIEKKQPVAFWCNPISGHNTLYWYLQNLGQGPELLIRYENEEAVDDSQLPKDRFSAERLKGVDSTLKIQPAELGDSAVYLCASSLTSFPTDTQYFGPGTRLTVL.

The V call is TRBV27, the J call TRBJ2-5, with 14 bases that match TRBD2. Germline trimming cut 7 bases from V and 5 bases from J; bases unmatched to any gene: 6. The V gene's germline CDR1 is MNHEY and CDR2 SMNVEV (reference sequence). The CDR3 has 15 residues. The CDR3, as DNA: TGTGCCAGCAAGACTAGCGGGGGGGCGTTGGAGACCCAGTACTTC. It encodes CASKTSGGALETQYF.

V usage is TRBV29-1 and J usage is TRBJ2-7, with 10 bases matching TRBD2. This CDR3 is 12 amino acids long. The germline gives CDR1 SQVTM, CDR2 ANQGSEA. The V and J ends lost 8 bases and 7 bases, in that order; junction bases with no gene match: 8. The CDR3 bases are TGCAGCTCTTCTAGCGGGAGCGGTGAGCAGTACTTC. Translation gives CSSSSGSGEQYF.

The chain combines TRBV5-1 with TRBJ1-5, with TRBD1 matching 8 bases. The germline V gene has CDR1 SGHRS and CDR2 YFSETQ. The CDR3 runs 15 residues. V gave up 0 bases and J gave up 4 bases; unmatched junction bases: 3. The DNA for the CDR3 is TGCGCCAGCAGCTTGGGACAGGGGCGAAATCAGCCCCAGCATTTT. This gives the protein CASSLGQGRNQPQHF.

This sequence joins TRBV5-1 and TRBJ2-5; TRBD1 matches 8 bases. The CDR3 length is 16 residues. V dropped 3 bases and J dropped 5; count of bases not matched to a gene: 12. Germline V gene data show CDR1 as SGHRS and CDR2 as YFSETQ. CDR3 nucleotides: TGCGCCAGCAGCTCCGGATCGACAGGGGTTGGGGAGACCCAGTACTTC. Amino acids: CASSSGSTGVGETQYF.

This chain links TRBV19 with TRBJ1-2; TRBD1 agrees at 7 bases. Germline trimming cut 10 bases from V and 3 bases from J; bases unmatched to any gene: 5. This CDR3 comprises 12 residues. Germline loops: CDR1 LNHDA, CDR2 SQIVND (reference sequence). In DNA form, the CDR3 reads TGTGCCACCAGACAGGGAGACTATGGCTACACCTTC. It encodes CATRQGDYGYTF. Based on the CDR3 plus reference TRBV19 and TRBJ1-2, the full variable domain is DGGITQSPKYLFRKEGQNVTLSCEQNLNHDAMYWYRQDPGQGLRLIYYSQIVNDFQKGDIAEGYSVSREKKESFPLTVTSAQKNPTAFYLCATRQGDYGYTFGSGTRLTVV.

This clone has just a few counts. This sequence joins TRBV4-3 and TRBJ2-7; 9 bases fit TRBD2. Losses at the gene ends were 0 bases for V and 4 bases for J; bases not matched to a gene: 7. Looked up from germline, CDR1 is LGHNA and CDR2 is YSLEER. The CDR3 has 16 amino acids. The CDR3 region has the DNA TGCGCCAGCAGCCAAGAGGTAGCGGGAGATGGGTACGAGCAGTACTTC. Translating gives CASSQEVAGDGYEQYF.